The TCR beta chain under discussion was sequenced for a study of beta chain features in type 1 diabetes. TCRB transcripts that were expressed got sequenced, as all of the isolated RNA had been reverse transcribed. Here immunoSEQ multiplex PCR was the method, and the copy in TCRdb shows in-frame clones only, minus some. The sample contains around 250,000 clones, 68% of which appear only once. Trimming pared 5 bases from V and 6 bases from J, leaving 17 bases between. The V gene's germline CDR1 is SGHTA and CDR2 FQGNSA. The CDR3 sequence is 14 residues long. The clonotype comes from a man aged 25 to 45 in good health. The sequenced sample consisted of naive CD4+ T cells from blood. The rearrangement uses TRBV7-2 and TRBJ2-7; maybe TRBD2 (6 bases). CDR3 nucleotides: TGTGCCAGCAGCCGGGACGGGGGAAGCGGCGAGCAGTACTTC. It encodes CASSRDGGSGEQYF. Full variable domain (missing parts from reference TRBV7-2 and TRBJ2-7): GAGVSQSPSNKVTEKGKDVELRCDPISGHTALYWYRQSLGQGLEFLIYFQGNSAPDKSGLPSDRFSAERTGGSVSTLTIQRTQQEDSAVYLCASSRDGGSGEQYFGPGTRLTVT.